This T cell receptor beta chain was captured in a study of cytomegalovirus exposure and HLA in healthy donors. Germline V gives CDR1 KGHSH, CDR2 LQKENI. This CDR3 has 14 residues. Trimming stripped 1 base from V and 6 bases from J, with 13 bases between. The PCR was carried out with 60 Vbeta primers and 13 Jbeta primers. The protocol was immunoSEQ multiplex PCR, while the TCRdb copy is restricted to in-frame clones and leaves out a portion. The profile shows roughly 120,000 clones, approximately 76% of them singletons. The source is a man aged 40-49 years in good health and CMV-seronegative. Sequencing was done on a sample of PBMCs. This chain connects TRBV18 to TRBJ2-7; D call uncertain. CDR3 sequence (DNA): TGTGCCAGCTCACCACAGTTGAGTGCTGCCGAGCAGTACTTC. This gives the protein CASSPQLSAAEQYF.